One sample yielded the 27 T cell receptor beta chains listed below, sequenced in a study of PD-1 blockade in classical Hodgkin lymphoma. Here immunoSEQ multiplex PCR was the method, and the copy in TCRdb shows in-frame clones only, minus some. The sample consists of over 30,000 clones, approximately 92% of them appearing once. No patient escaped relapse after autologous stem cell transplantation, and brentuximab vedotin exposure varied. Purification of CD4+ T cells from thawed PBMCs was achieved by magnetic negative selection. Material: CD4+ T cells from blood, obtained at baseline. These receptors were taken from a human donor with classical Hodgkin lymphoma.

This clone came up a few times. CDR3 in amino acids: CASSAGTGVEQYF. CDR3 DNA sequence: TGCGCCAGCAGCGCCGGGACAGGAGTCGAGCAGTACTTC. The chain carries TRBV10-1 and TRBJ2-7, with 8 bases aligning to TRBD1. Germline CDR1 WNHNN, CDR2 SYGVQD (reference sequence). The V gene end was trimmed by 6 bases and the J gene end by 6 bases; junction bases not matched to a gene: 7. CDR3 length: 13 amino acids.

The chain joins TRBV5-1 to TRBJ1-4; 7 nucleotides agree with TRBD1. The V gene's germline CDR1 is SGHRS and CDR2 YFSETQ. V was clipped by 4 bases and J by 4 bases; unmatched bases: 4. This CDR3 region has 14 residues. CDR3 sequence (DNA): TGCGCCAGCAGCGTGGGACAGTATAATGAAAAACTGTTTTTT. It codes for CASSVGQYNEKLFF.

The rearrangement links TRBV19 to TRBJ1-3, with 7 nucleotides matching TRBD1. Germline V gene sequence: CDR1 LNHDA, CDR2 SQIVND (reference sequence). The junction had 9 bases not matched to a gene; V was cut back by 6 bases and J by 1 base. The CDR3 has 16 residues. The CDR3 DNA is TGTGCCAGTAGACTTACAGGGGAGGATTCTGGAAACACCATATATTTT. It specifies CASRLTGEDSGNTIYF.

The genes are TRBV2 and TRBJ2-2; 8 positions match TRBD1. Germline-derived CDR1 and CDR2 are SNHLY and FYNNEI. V gave up 2 bases and J gave up 0 bases; unmatched junction bases: 2. The CDR3 consists of 16 residues. The CDR3 is CASSEPGQANTGELFF. As DNA, the CDR3 is TGTGCCAGCAGTGAACCGGGACAGGCGAACACCGGGGAGCTGTTTTTT. The full variable domain, with the rest looked up from reference TRBV2 and TRBJ2-2, is EPEVTQTPSHQVTQMGQEVILRCVPISNHLYFYWYRQILGQKVEFLVSFYNNEISEKSEIFDDQFSVERPDGSNFTLKIRSTKLEDSAMYFCASSEPGQANTGELFFGEGSRLTVL.

V usage is TRBV18 and J usage is TRBJ1-1; 7 positions match TRBD1. J was trimmed by 0 bases and V by 1 base; bases with no gene match: 8. The CDR3 has 17 residues. CDR1 is KGHSH, CDR2 LQKENI, per germline. CDR3 bases: TGTGCCAGCTCACCACTAGGGACGGGACAGATGAACACTGAAGCTTTCTTT. Protein sequence: CASSPLGTGQMNTEAFF.

A single count supports this clone. The V gene is TRBV27, the J gene TRBJ2-3, with 11 bases fitting TRBD2. CDR3 size: 15 residues. Germline V gene sequence: CDR1 MNHEY, CDR2 SMNVEV (reference sequence). The V gene end was trimmed by 5 bases and the J gene end by 9 bases; junction bases not matched to a gene: 10. The CDR3: CASSTYLVAGGTQYF. As DNA, the CDR3 is TGTGCCAGCAGTACTTATTTGGTAGCGGGAGGGACGCAGTATTTT.

V usage is TRBV28 and J usage is TRBJ2-2; no reliable D call. The CDR3 runs 16 residues. Deletions cut 5 bases from V and 2 bases from J, with 15 bases between. The germline V gene encodes CDR1 MDHEN and CDR2 SYDVKM. The CDR3 DNA sequence: TGTGCCAGCAGTAATTTCAGGAGACCTAACACCGGGGAGCTGTTTTTT. As protein: CASSNFRRPNTGELFF. The full variable domain, rest sourced from reference TRBV28 and TRBJ2-2, is DVKVTQSSRYLVKRTGEKVFLECVQDMDHENMFWYRQDPGLGLRLIYFSYDVKMKEKGDIPEGYSVSREKKERFSLILESASTNQTSMYLCASSNFRRPNTGELFFGEGSRLTVL.

The chain is built from TRBV2 and TRBJ1-1; D is uncertain. This CDR3 contains 12 residues. CDR1 is SNHLY, CDR2 FYNNEI, per germline. Between the trimmed V and J ends, which lost 6 bases and 6 bases, there was a span of 11 bases. The CDR3 DNA reads as TGTGCCAGCAGCCTTGAGATCTCTGAAGCTTTCTTT. Translated, it gives CASSLEISEAFF.

CDR3 nucleotide sequence: TGTGCCAGCAGTGGGCGAAGTCCCCTTTTTATTAACTCTGGAAACACCATATATTTT. Translation gives CASSGRSPLFINSGNTIYF. V usage is TRBV2 and J usage is TRBJ1-3; D is ambiguous. V was clipped by 4 bases and J by 0 bases, with 22 bases between them. Germline-derived CDR1 and CDR2 are SNHLY and FYNNEI. CDR3 size: 19 residues.

The CDR3 region is CASSLARGVGTEAFF. The CDR3 region has the DNA TGTGCCAGCAGCTTGGCCCGTGGGGTAGGTACTGAAGCTTTCTTT. The chain employs TRBV5-6 and TRBJ1-1; D unclear. The ends were cut back, 0 bases at V and 5 bases at J, with 14 bases in the middle. In germline, CDR1 is SGHDT, CDR2 YYEEEE. The CDR3 is 15 amino acids.

This chain uses TRBV11-2 with TRBJ1-2; D not certain. Germline CDR1 SGHAT, CDR2 FQNNGV. The CDR3 has 14 residues. V was shortened by 1 base and J by 8 bases, with 14 bases between the two germline ends. The CDR3 coding sequence is TGTGCCAGCAGCTTAGTCGCTACTCCAAGCGGCTACACCTTC. This gives the protein CASSLVATPSGYTF.

The chain combines TRBV15 with TRBJ2-5, with D hard to call. The CDR3 is 14 amino acids. Germline V gene data show CDR1 as LNHNV and CDR2 as YYDKDF (reference sequence). Trimming took 0 bases from V and 5 from J, leaving 10 bases between them. The CDR3 is CATSRDQVAETQYF. Here the CDR3 DNA reads TGTGCCACCAGCAGAGATCAGGTGGCGGAGACCCAGTACTTC.

This clone was recorded a few times. V is TRBV5-1 and J is TRBJ2-1, with D possibly matching TRBD2 (5 bases). Germline-derived CDR1 and CDR2 are SGHRS and YFSETQ. The CDR3 has 12 amino acids. Between the trimmed V and J ends, which lost 0 bases and 12 bases, there was a span of 10 bases. CDR3 sequence: CASSLEGGGQFF. As DNA, the CDR3 is TGCGCCAGCAGCTTGGAGGGCGGAGGGCAGTTCTTC. Combining the CDR3 with reference TRBV5-1 and TRBJ2-1 gives the whole variable domain KAGVTQTPRYLIKTRGQQVTLSCSPISGHRSVSWYQQTPGQGLQFLFEYFSETQRNKGNFPGRFSGRQFSNSRSEMNVSTLELGDSALYLCASSLEGGGQFFGPGTRLTVL.

The rearrangement joins TRBV9 to TRBJ1-1; no firm D call. Germline V gene lookup returns CDR1 SGDLS and CDR2 YYNGEE. This CDR3 is 13 amino acids long. The germline V and J ends were trimmed by 1 base and 5 bases, with 9 bases remaining between them. CDR3 amino acids: CASSVTTGTEAFF. The CDR3 nucleotides are TGTGCCAGCAGCGTAACGACCGGGACTGAAGCTTTCTTT.

The gene calls are TRBV6-5 and TRBJ1-1, with a possible D match to TRBD1 (5 bases). This CDR3 is 15 amino acids long. The germline V gene has CDR1 MNHEY and CDR2 SVGAGI. With 0 bases removed from V and 5 bases from J, the gap between germline ends came to 13 bases. The CDR3 DNA reads as TGTGCCAGCAGTTACTCTCCACAGGTGGGGACTGAAGCTTTCTTT. This codes for CASSYSPQVGTEAFF.

This chain uses TRBV5-1 with TRBJ2-2; D perhaps matches TRBD1 (5 bases). Germline V gene lookup returns CDR1 SGHRS and CDR2 YFSETQ. This CDR3 contains 14 residues. V shed 0 bases and J shed 6 bases, with 9 bases lying between them. The CDR3 protein is CASSLVQGPGELFF. The CDR3 nucleotides are TGCGCCAGCAGCTTGGTTCAGGGCCCCGGGGAGCTGTTTTTT. The full variable domain, its missing parts supplied by reference TRBV5-1 and TRBJ2-2, is KAGVTQTPRYLIKTRGQQVTLSCSPISGHRSVSWYQQTPGQGLQFLFEYFSETQRNKGNFPGRFSGRQFSNSRSEMNVSTLELGDSALYLCASSLVQGPGELFFGEGSRLTVL.

CDR3 nucleotide sequence: TGTGCCAGCAGTTACGGCACCTCCTACGAGCAGTACTTC. Its protein product is CASSYGTSYEQYF. The gene calls are TRBV6-6 and TRBJ2-7; D ambiguous. The CDR3 spans 13 residues. Per germline, CDR1 MNHNY and CDR2 SVGAGI (reference sequence). The V end was cut by 2 bases, the J end by 0 bases, with 5 bases between.

The genes are TRBV19 and TRBJ1-2; D is possibly TRBD1 (5 bases). Germline V gene sequence: CDR1 LNHDA, CDR2 SQIVND (reference sequence). This CDR3 contains 15 residues. The germline V and J ends were trimmed by 6 bases and 0 bases, with 14 bases remaining between them. CDR3 coding DNA: TGTGCCAGTAGCTTCACAGGCCCCGCTAACTATGGCTACACCTTC. Translated: CASSFTGPANYGYTF. The entire variable domain, with the rest obtained from reference TRBV19 and TRBJ1-2, is as follows: DGGITQSPKYLFRKEGQNVTLSCEQNLNHDAMYWYRQDPGQGLRLIYYSQIVNDFQKGDIAEGYSVSREKKESFPLTVTSAQKNPTAFYLCASSFTGPANYGYTFGSGTRLTVV.

J is TRBJ2-7 and V is TRBV30, with D possibly matching TRBD2 (7 bases). Germline V gene data show CDR1 as GTSNPN and CDR2 as SVGIG (reference sequence). The germline V and J ends were trimmed by 1 base and 3 bases, with 22 bases remaining between them. This CDR3 has 17 residues. The CDR3 loop reads CAWSALGGRGSYYEQYF. In DNA, the CDR3 is TGTGCCTGGAGTGCACTGGGGGGGCGTGGAAGCTACTACGAGCAGTACTTC.

V gene TRBV7-3 combines with J gene TRBJ2-1, with D hard to call. The CDR3 has 16 amino acids. V lost 1 base and J 4 bases, leaving 14 bases between the germline ends. Germline loops: CDR1 SGHTA, CDR2 FQGTGA. In DNA form, the CDR3 reads TGTGCCAGCAGCTTAAACCCCCTGGGCTTTTACAATGAGCAGTTCTTC. Translating gives CASSLNPLGFYNEQFF.

The chain recombines TRBV30 with TRBJ1-1, with D perhaps matching TRBD1 (5 bases). The CDR3 contains 13 residues. The V end was cut by 0 bases, the J end by 1 base, with 6 bases between. Germline-derived CDR1 and CDR2 are GTSNPN and SVGIG (reference sequence). CDR3 DNA sequence: TGTGCCTGGAGTGTGGGACGGAACACTGAAGCTTTCTTT. Amino acids: CAWSVGRNTEAFF.

V gene TRBV7-9 combines with J gene TRBJ2-3; weak D call: TRBD1 (6 bases). This CDR3 comprises 13 residues. With 3 bases removed from V and 4 bases from J, the gap between germline ends came to 8 bases. From germline, CDR1 is SEHNR and CDR2 FQNEAQ (reference sequence). CDR3 coding DNA: TGTGCCAGCAGCTTTCAGGGGCCAGATACGCAGTATTTT. Its translation is CASSFQGPDTQYF.

The chain joins TRBV30 to TRBJ2-1; D gene unclear. In germline, CDR1 is GTSNPN, CDR2 SVGIG (reference sequence). CDR3 length equals 13 residues. The germline V and J ends were trimmed by 3 bases and 2 bases, with 8 bases remaining between them. CDR3: CAWRFAPYNEQFF. For the CDR3, the DNA is TGTGCCTGGAGATTTGCCCCCTACAATGAGCAGTTCTTC.

This chain joins TRBV11-2 and TRBJ2-1; no reliable D call. The V end was cut by 5 bases, the J end by 0 bases, with 11 bases between. The CDR3 contains 15 residues. The V gene's germline CDR1 is SGHAT and CDR2 FQNNGV. The CDR3 here is CASSIDWSSYNEQFF. The CDR3 DNA reads TGTGCCAGCAGCATCGACTGGAGCTCCTACAATGAGCAGTTCTTC.

The genes are TRBV11-2 and TRBJ2-7, with D unclear. V lost 1 base and J 4 bases, leaving 5 bases between the germline ends. The CDR3 is 12 amino acids. Germline values: CDR1 SGHAT, CDR2 FQNNGV. The CDR3 here is CASSLARYEQYF. The CDR3 DNA follows: TGTGCCAGCAGCTTAGCGAGGTACGAGCAGTACTTC.

The chain employs TRBV5-1 and TRBJ1-2, with 7 bases lining up with TRBD1. V dropped 4 bases and J dropped 3; count of bases not matched to a gene: 9. Looked up from germline, CDR1 is SGHRS and CDR2 is YFSETQ. This CDR3 comprises 15 residues. CDR3 loop: CASSAEPGQYYGYTF. CDR3 coding DNA: TGCGCCAGCAGCGCGGAGCCGGGACAGTACTATGGCTACACCTTC.

The chain employs TRBV2 and TRBJ2-5; D might be TRBD2 (7 bases). This CDR3 comprises 15 residues. The V and J ends lost 3 bases and 2 bases respectively, with 13 bases between them. Looked up from germline, CDR1 is SNHLY and CDR2 is FYNNEI. CDR3 nucleotide sequence: TGTGCCAGCAGTGAGCAGGGGAGGGTACAAGAGACCCAGTACTTC. Its translation: CASSEQGRVQETQYF.